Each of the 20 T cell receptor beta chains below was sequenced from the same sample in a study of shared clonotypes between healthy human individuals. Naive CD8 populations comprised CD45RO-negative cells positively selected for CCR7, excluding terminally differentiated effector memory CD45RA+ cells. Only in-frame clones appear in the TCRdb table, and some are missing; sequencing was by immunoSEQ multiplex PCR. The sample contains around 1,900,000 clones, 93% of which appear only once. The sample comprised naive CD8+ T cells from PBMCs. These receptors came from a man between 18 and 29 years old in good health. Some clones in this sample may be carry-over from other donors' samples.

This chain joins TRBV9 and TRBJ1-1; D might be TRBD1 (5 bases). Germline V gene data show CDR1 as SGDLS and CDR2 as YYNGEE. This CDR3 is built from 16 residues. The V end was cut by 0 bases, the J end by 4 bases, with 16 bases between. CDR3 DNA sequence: TGTGCCAGCAGCGTAGGGGCAGGGTTAAGGAGCACTGAAGCTTTCTTT. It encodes CASSVGAGLRSTEAFF.

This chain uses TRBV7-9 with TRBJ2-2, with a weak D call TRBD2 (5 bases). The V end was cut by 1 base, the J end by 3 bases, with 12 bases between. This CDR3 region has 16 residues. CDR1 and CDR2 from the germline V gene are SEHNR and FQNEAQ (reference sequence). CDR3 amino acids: CASSLGSERDTGELFF. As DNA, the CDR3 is TGTGCCAGCAGCTTAGGGTCCGAGAGGGACACCGGGGAGCTGTTTTTT. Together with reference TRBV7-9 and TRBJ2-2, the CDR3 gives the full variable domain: DTGVSQNPRHKITKRGQNVTFRCDPISEHNRLYWYRQTLGQGPEFLTYFQNEAQLEKSRLLSDRFSAERPKGSFSTLEIQRTEQGDSAMYLCASSLGSERDTGELFFGEGSRLTVL.

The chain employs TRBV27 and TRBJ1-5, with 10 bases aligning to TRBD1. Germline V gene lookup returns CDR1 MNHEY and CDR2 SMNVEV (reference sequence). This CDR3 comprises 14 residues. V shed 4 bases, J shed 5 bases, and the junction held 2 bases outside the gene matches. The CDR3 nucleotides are TGTGCCAGCAGTTCGGGACAGGGGTATCAGCCCCAGCATTTT. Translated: CASSSGQGYQPQHF.

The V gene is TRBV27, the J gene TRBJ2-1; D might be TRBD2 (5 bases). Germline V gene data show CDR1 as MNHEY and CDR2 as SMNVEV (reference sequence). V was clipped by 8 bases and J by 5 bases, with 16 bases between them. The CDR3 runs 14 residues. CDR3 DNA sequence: TGTGCCAGCCAAAAAATTGGGAGCGACAATGAGCAGTTCTTC. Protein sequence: CASQKIGSDNEQFF.

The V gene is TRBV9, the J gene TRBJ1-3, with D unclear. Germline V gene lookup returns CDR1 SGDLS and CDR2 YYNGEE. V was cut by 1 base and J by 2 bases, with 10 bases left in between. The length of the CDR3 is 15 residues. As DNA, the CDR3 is TGTGCCAGCAGCGTAATCGGCGGGACTGGAAACACCATATATTTT. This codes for CASSVIGGTGNTIYF.

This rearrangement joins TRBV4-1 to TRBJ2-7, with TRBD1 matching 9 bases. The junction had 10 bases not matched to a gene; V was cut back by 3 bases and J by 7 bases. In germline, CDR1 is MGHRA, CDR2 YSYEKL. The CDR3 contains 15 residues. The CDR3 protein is CASSHQQGALWEQYF. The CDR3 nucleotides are TGCGCCAGCAGCCACCAACAGGGGGCTTTGTGGGAGCAGTACTTC.

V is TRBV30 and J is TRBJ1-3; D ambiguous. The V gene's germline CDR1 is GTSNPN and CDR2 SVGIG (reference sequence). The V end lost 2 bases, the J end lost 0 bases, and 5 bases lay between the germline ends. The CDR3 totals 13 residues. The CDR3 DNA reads TGTGCCTGGAGTCGCTCCTCTGGAAACACCATATATTTT. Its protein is CAWSRSSGNTIYF. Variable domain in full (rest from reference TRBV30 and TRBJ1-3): SQTIHQWPATLVQPVGSPLSLECTVEGTSNPNLYWYRQAAGRGLQLLFYSVGIGQISSEVPQNLSASRPQDRQFILSSKKLLLSDSGFYLCAWSRSSGNTIYFGEGSWLTVV.

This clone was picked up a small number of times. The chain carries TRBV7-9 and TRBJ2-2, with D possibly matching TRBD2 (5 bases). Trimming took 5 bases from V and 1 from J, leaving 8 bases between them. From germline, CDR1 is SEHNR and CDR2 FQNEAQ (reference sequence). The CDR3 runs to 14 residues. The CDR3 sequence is CASSPDWNTGELFF. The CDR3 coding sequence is TGTGCCAGCAGCCCGGACTGGAACACCGGGGAGCTGTTTTTT.

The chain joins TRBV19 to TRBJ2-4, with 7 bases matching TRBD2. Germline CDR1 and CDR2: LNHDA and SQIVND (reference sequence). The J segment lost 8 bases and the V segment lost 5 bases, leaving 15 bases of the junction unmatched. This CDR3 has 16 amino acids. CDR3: CASSPPGGSWQDIQYF. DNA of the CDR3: TGTGCCAGTAGTCCACCGGGGGGTAGCTGGCAAGACATTCAGTACTTC.

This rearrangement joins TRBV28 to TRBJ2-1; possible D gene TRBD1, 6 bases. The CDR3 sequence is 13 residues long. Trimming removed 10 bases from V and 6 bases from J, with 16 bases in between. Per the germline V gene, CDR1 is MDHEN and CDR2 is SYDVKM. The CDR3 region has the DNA TGTGCCATCAGGGGAACTGGCGTCAATGAGCAGTTCTTC. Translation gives CAIRGTGVNEQFF.

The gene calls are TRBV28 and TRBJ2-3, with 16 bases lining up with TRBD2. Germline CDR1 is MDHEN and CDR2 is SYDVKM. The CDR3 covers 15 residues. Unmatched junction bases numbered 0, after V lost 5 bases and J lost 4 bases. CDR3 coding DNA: TGTGCCAGCAGTGGGACTAGCGGGGGGGCAGATACGCAGTATTTT. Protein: CASSGTSGGADTQYF. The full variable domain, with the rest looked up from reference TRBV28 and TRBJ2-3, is DVKVTQSSRYLVKRTGEKVFLECVQDMDHENMFWYRQDPGLGLRLIYFSYDVKMKEKGDIPEGYSVSREKKERFSLILESASTNQTSMYLCASSGTSGGADTQYFGPGTRLTVL.

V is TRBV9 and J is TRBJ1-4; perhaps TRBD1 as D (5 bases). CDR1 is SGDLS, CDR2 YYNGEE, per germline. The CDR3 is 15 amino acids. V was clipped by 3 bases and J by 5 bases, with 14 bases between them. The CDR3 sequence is CASSAGWQGNEKLFF. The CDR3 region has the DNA TGTGCCAGCAGCGCCGGGTGGCAGGGAAATGAAAAACTGTTTTTT.

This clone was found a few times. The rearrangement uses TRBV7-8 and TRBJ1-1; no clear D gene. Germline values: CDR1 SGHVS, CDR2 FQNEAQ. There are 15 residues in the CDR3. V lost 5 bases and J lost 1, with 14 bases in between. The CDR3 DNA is TGTGCCAGCAGCCTCGACGTGAGGGAGAACACTGAAGCTTTCTTT. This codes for CASSLDVRENTEAFF.

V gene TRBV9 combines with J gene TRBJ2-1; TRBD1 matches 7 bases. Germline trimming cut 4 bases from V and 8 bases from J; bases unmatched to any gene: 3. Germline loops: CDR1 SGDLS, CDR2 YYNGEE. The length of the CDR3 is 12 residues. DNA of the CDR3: TGTGCCAGCAGCCCACAGGGGTATGAGCAGTTCTTC. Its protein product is CASSPQGYEQFF.

Here the CDR3 DNA reads TGTGCCAGCAGTTTTCGTGGGGTAGGCTACGAGCAGTACTTC. This translates into CASSFRGVGYEQYF. The J gene is TRBJ2-7, the V gene TRBV27; D uncertain. V lost 3 bases to trimming and J lost 3 bases, with 12 bases between them. The CDR3 sequence is 14 residues long. Germline CDR1 is MNHEY and CDR2 is SMNVEV (reference sequence).

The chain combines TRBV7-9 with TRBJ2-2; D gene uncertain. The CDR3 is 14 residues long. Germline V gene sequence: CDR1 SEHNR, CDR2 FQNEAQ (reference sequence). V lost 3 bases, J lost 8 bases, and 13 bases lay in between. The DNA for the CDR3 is TGTGCCAGCAGCTTGCACATCAACGGAGGGGAGCTGTTTTTT. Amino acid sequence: CASSLHINGGELFF.

CDR3 coding DNA: TGTGCCAGCGGGTACGGTCCGGGGAGCACAGATACGCAGTATTTT. It encodes CASGYGPGSTDTQYF. The chain recombines TRBV5-4 with TRBJ2-3; TRBD2 is a possible D gene (5 bases). V was pared by 7 bases and J by 0 bases, with 15 bases between. The CDR3 runs to 15 residues. Germline V gives CDR1 SGHNT, CDR2 YYREEE (reference sequence).

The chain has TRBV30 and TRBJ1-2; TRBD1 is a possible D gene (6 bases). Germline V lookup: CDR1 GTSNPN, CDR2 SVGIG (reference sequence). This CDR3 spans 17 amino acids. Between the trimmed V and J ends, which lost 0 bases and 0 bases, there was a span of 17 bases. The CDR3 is CAWSVKQGSLTNYGYTF. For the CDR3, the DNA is TGTGCCTGGAGTGTAAAGCAGGGGTCCCTAACTAACTATGGCTACACCTTC.

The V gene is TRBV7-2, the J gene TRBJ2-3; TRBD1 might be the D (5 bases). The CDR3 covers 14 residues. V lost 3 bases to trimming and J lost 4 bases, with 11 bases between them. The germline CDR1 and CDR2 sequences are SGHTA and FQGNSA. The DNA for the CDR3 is TGTGCCAGCAGCTTCAGACAGTGGGCAGATACGCAGTATTTT. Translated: CASSFRQWADTQYF.

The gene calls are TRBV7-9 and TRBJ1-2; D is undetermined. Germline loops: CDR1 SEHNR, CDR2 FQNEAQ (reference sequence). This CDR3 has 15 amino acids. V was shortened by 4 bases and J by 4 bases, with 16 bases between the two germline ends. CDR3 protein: CASSYLDGLPYGYTF. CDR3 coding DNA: TGTGCCAGCAGCTACCTGGACGGATTACCCTATGGCTACACCTTC.